The 10 T cell receptor beta chains below all came from one sample that was sequenced in a study of CD8+CD57+ T cells in acquired aplastic anemia (dated by TCRdb to the late 2010s). Flow cytometry had shown CD8+CD57+ cell expansion in the patients selected for sequencing. Sequencing took place on an Illumina HiSeq 2000. TCR beta VDJ combination and CDR3 sequence profiling used genomic DNA as the template. In-frame beta chains were kept once TCRdb had trimmed the public reads at Q25 with fastp and called clones with MiXCR. Rows with one shared CDR3 protein collapse into an entry with the most common genes and DNA. Across this sample there are roughly 190,000 distinct CDR3 sequences, with 40% to 55% seen only once. The ten largest clones represent about 9.5% of the sample. The source material was sorted CD4+, CD8+, or CD8+CD57+ T cells (not recorded which) from PBMCs. These receptors came from a human donor with aplastic anemia.

The CDR3 protein is CASGGDRDSYEQYF. DNA of the CDR3: TGTGCCAGCGGGGGGGACAGAGACTCCTACGAGCAGTACTTC. The gene calls are TRBV2 and TRBJ2-7; D tentatively reads TRBD1 or TRBD2 (7 bases each). The CDR3 is 14 amino acids. The V gene's germline CDR1 is SNHLY and CDR2 FYNNEI. V gave up 8 bases and J gave up 0 bases, with 14 bases separating them.

In its sample, this clonotype was seen a few times. V usage is TRBV5-1 and J usage is TRBJ1-5; D is uncertain. Germline V CDR1 and CDR2: SGHRS, YFSETQ. The CDR3 consists of 15 residues. V was cut by 0 bases and J by 0 bases, with 7 bases left in between. CDR3 protein: CASSLDGFSNQPQHF. CDR3 coding DNA: TGCGCCAGCAGCTTGGACGGGTTTAGCAATCAGCCCCAGCATTTT.

The chain joins TRBV9 to TRBJ2-7; D is unclear. Per germline, CDR1 SGDLS and CDR2 YYNGEE. V was clipped by 0 bases and J by 6 bases, with 10 bases between them. The CDR3 loop spans 13 amino acids. The CDR3 coding sequence is TGTGCCAGCAGCGTAGGTGTGGCCACCGAGCAGTACTTC. It encodes CASSVGVATEQYF. Based on the CDR3 plus reference TRBV9 and TRBJ2-7, the full variable domain is DSGVTQTPKHLITATGQRVTLRCSPRSGDLSVYWYQQSLDQGLQFLIQYYNGEERAKGNILERFSAQQFPDLHSELNLSSLELGDSALYFCASSVGVATEQYFGPGTRLTVT.

This clonotype was seen at least ten times. This chain connects TRBV19 to TRBJ1-5; D perhaps matches TRBD1 (5 bases). CDR1 and CDR2 from the germline V gene are LNHDA and SQIVND (reference sequence). The V end was cut by 5 bases, the J end by 1 base, with 9 bases between. The CDR3 totals 14 residues. The CDR3 nucleotides read TGTGCCAGTAGTGGGACTTGGAGCAATCAGCCCCAGCATTTT. It is translated as CASSGTWSNQPQHF. Full variable domain (rest looked up from reference TRBV19 and TRBJ1-5): DGGITQSPKYLFRKEGQNVTLSCEQNLNHDAMYWYRQDPGQGLRLIYYSQIVNDFQKGDIAEGYSVSREKKESFPLTVTSAQKNPTAFYLCASSGTWSNQPQHFGDGTRLSIL.

Of note for this clonotype: Likely a read error: the CDR3 ends without its conserved phenylalanine or tryptophan. The J gene is TRBJ2-7, the V gene TRBV25-1; D possibly matches TRBD1 or TRBD2 (5 bases each). Trimming took off 8 bases at V and 3 bases at J, with 23 bases between the two ends. CDR3 length equals 16 residues. Germline V gene sequence: CDR1 MGHDK, CDR2 SYGVNS. The CDR3 here is CASSPQGPGGGYEQYL. CDR3 DNA sequence: TGTGCCAGCTCACCCCAGGGACCTGGAGGCGGCTACGAGCAGTACCTC.

Only a few counts were recorded for this clonotype. V gene TRBV7-3 combines with J gene TRBJ2-7, with D possibly called TRBD1 or TRBD2 (5 bases each). There are 13 residues in the CDR3. Germline-derived CDR1 and CDR2 are SGHTA and FQGTGA. The ends were cut back, 5 bases at V and 2 bases at J, with 10 bases in the middle. In DNA form, the CDR3 reads TGTGCCAGCAGCCCTCAGGGAGCCTACGAGCAGTACTTC. Its translation is CASSPQGAYEQYF.

This clonotype was seen repeatedly, ten times or more. This rearrangement joins TRBV11-2 to TRBJ2-1, with TRBD2 identical over 10 bases. The CDR3 contains 21 residues. Trimming removed 1 base from V and 4 bases from J; junction bases left unmatched: 19. Germline CDR1 SGHAT, CDR2 FQNNGV. The CDR3: CASSLGYIIGSSGRRYNEQFF. Here the CDR3 DNA reads TGTGCCAGCAGCTTAGGTTATATTATCGGGTCTAGCGGGAGAAGGTACAATGAGCAGTTCTTC.

This clonotype was recorded many times. The chain recombines TRBV2 with TRBJ1-6, with TRBD1 as a possible D gene (5 bases). Germline V gene sequence: CDR1 SNHLY, CDR2 FYNNEI. Trimming removed 7 bases from V and 6 bases from J, with 10 bases in between. The CDR3 extends over 13 amino acids. This chain's CDR3 is CASKETVNSPLHF. The CDR3 bases are TGTGCCAGCAAAGAGACAGTTAATTCACCCCTCCACTTT.

The J gene is TRBJ1-3, the V gene TRBV27; 8 bases line up with TRBD1. CDR1 is MNHEY, CDR2 SMNVEV, per germline (reference sequence). V lost 6 bases and J lost 4; bases outside the gene matches: 5. The CDR3 has 14 residues. CDR3 in DNA: TGTGCCAGCAGCAGACAGGGGTGGGGAAACACCATATATTTT. As protein: CASSRQGWGNTIYF.

This chain links TRBV27 with TRBJ2-7, with 7 bases identical to TRBD1. Germline assignment: CDR1 MNHEY and CDR2 SMNVEV (reference sequence). The CDR3 loop spans 14 amino acids. Trimming at V came to 5 bases and at J to 5 bases, leaving 9 bases not matched to a gene. CDR3 region: CASSTRTGYDEQYF. CDR3 nucleotide sequence: TGTGCCAGCAGTACCCGGACAGGCTACGACGAGCAGTACTTC.